This T cell receptor (beta chain) was documented in a study of breast tumors, draining lymph nodes, adjacent tissues. With respect to this clonotype: A much larger clone differs by one base, so this may be a read error.

Samples came from axillary lymph nodes draining the breast cancer. A single record per CDR3 protein comes from TCRdb applying MiXCR to the multiplex PCR reads. The sample has some 97,000 distinct CDR3 sequences, 21% seen once. There are 14 residues in the CDR3. CDR1 is PRHDT and CDR2 is FYEKMQ in the germline V gene (reference sequence). The sequenced sample was axillary lymph node tissue. This rearrangement joins TRBV13 to TRBJ1-5; possibly TRBD1 for D (5 bases). The clonotype originates from a female donor with breast cancer. Some clones in this sample may be carry-over from other donors' samples. CDR3 DNA: TGTGCCAGCAGCCTCCAGGGAAGCAATCAGCCCCGGCATTTT. It yields the protein CASSLQGSNQPRHF.